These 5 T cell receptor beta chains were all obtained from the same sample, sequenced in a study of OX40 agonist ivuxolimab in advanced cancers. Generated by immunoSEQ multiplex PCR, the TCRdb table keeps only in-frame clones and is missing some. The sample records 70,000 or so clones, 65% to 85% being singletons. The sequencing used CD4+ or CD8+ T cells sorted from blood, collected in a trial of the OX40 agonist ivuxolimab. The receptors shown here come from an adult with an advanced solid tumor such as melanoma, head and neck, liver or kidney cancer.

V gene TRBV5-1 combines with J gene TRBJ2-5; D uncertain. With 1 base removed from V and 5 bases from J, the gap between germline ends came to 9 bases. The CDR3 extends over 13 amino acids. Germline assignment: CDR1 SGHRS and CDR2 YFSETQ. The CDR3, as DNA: TGCGCCAGCAGCTTGAAAGTTTCGGAGACCCAGTACTTC. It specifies CASSLKVSETQYF.

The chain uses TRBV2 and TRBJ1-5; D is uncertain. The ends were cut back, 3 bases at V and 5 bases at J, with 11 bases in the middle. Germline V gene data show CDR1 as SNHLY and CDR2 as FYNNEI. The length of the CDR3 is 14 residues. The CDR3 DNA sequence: TGTGCCAGCAGTGATCCGGGGAGTTATCAGCCCCAGCATTTT. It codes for CASSDPGSYQPQHF.

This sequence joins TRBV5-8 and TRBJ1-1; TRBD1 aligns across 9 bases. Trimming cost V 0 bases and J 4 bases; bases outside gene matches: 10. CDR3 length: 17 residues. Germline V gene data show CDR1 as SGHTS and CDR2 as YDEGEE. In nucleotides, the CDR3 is TGTGCCAGCAGCTTGGGGACAGGGGTTATTTCTGGCACTGAAGCTTTCTTT. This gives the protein CASSLGTGVISGTEAFF.

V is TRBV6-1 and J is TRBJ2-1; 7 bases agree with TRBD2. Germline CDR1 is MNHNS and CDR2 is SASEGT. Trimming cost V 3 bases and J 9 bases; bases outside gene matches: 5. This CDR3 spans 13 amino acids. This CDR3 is CASSDNTGGEQFF. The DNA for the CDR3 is TGTGCCAGCAGTGACAACACGGGGGGTGAGCAGTTCTTC.

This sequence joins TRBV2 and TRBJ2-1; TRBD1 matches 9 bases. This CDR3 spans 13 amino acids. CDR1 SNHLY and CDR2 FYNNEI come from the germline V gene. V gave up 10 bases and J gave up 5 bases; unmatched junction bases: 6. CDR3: CAIGQGMNNEQFF. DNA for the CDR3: TGTGCCATCGGACAGGGGATGAACAATGAGCAGTTCTTC.